Listed here are 25 T cell receptor beta chains from one sample, sequenced in a study of OX40 agonist ivuxolimab in advanced cancers. Sequenced by immunoSEQ multiplex PCR; TCRdb stores in-frame clones only, minus some. The sample consists of about 85,000 clones, 87% of them appearing once. The source was CD4+ or CD8+ T cells sorted from blood, collected in a trial of the OX40 agonist ivuxolimab. The origin of the receptors is an adult with an advanced solid tumor such as melanoma, head and neck, liver or kidney cancer.

The V and J genes are TRBV5-8 and TRBJ1-2, with 7 bases lining up with TRBD1. Per germline, CDR1 SGHTS and CDR2 YDEGEE. This CDR3 has 15 residues. With 3 bases clipped from V and 8 bases from J, the junction kept 13 bases outside the gene matches. CDR3 loop: CASSYRQGRGYGYTF. The CDR3 coding sequence is TGTGCCAGCAGCTACCGACAGGGAAGGGGTTACGGCTACACCTTC.

This chain connects TRBV1 to TRBJ2-2; no DNA check was done on the table's D call, TRBD2. TRBV1 constitutes a pseudogene. The CDR3 loop spans 17 amino acids. CDR3 sequence (DNA): TGCACCAGCAGCCAAGAAGGCGGGGGGCACTTTACCGGGGAGCTGTTTTTT. Its translation: CTSSQEGGGHFTGELFF.

This chain links TRBV9 with TRBJ1-4; 7 bases are shared with TRBD1. Germline V gene data show CDR1 as SGDLS and CDR2 as YYNGEE. The V and J ends lost 0 bases and 7 bases, in that order; junction bases with no gene match: 3. The CDR3 runs to 14 residues. CDR3 nucleotide sequence: TGTGCCAGCAGCGTAGGGGGGACAGCTGAAAAACTGTTTTTT. As protein: CASSVGGTAEKLFF.

This chain uses TRBV6-5 with TRBJ1-5; D possibly corresponds to TRBD1 (5 bases). V was cut by 5 bases and J by 6 bases, with 17 bases left in between. CDR3 length: 15 residues. CDR1 is MNHEY and CDR2 is SVGAGI in the germline V gene. The CDR3 DNA reads as TGTGCCAGCAGTATGGGTACGAGGGACGGTCAGCCCCAGCATTTT. It specifies CASSMGTRDGQPQHF.

The rearrangement links TRBV9 to TRBJ1-1; 9 bases are shared with TRBD1. CDR3 length equals 16 residues. Trimming took 6 bases from V and 3 from J; bases not matched to a gene: 12. Germline V gene lookup returns CDR1 SGDLS and CDR2 YYNGEE. Written as DNA, the CDR3 is TGTGCCAGCAACCCGGGACAGGGATCAGGGGACACTGAAGCTTTCTTT. Translation gives CASNPGQGSGDTEAFF.

This sequence joins TRBV5-6 and TRBJ1-4, with D possibly being TRBD1 (6 bases). V was trimmed by 5 bases and J by 0 bases, leaving 14 bases between them. The germline CDR1 and CDR2 sequences are SGHDT and YYEEEE. The CDR3 has 16 residues. The CDR3 DNA reads TGTGCCAGCAGTTTGAGGCAGGGGCCAACTAATGAAAAACTGTTTTTT. It encodes CASSLRQGPTNEKLFF.

The J gene is TRBJ1-6, the V gene TRBV6-1; D call uncertain. The CDR3 contains 13 residues. Per the germline V gene, CDR1 is MNHNS and CDR2 is SASEGT. The V end was cut by 2 bases, the J end by 9 bases, with 8 bases between. The CDR3 coding sequence is TGTGCCAGCAGTGAAACGGGGTTTTCACCCCTCCACTTT. Its translation: CASSETGFSPLHF.

The V call is TRBV5-5, the J call TRBJ1-4; D is ambiguous. The CDR3 is 15 residues long. V was cut by 4 bases and J by 8 bases, with 18 bases left in between. The germline CDR1 and CDR2 sequences are SGHKS and YYEKEE (reference sequence). CDR3 sequence (DNA): TGTGCCAGCAGCAAGACCGGGCCGGCAGGAGAAAAACTGTTTTTT. Translating gives CASSKTGPAGEKLFF.

The chain employs TRBV28 and TRBJ1-2; a weak D match, TRBD1 (5 bases). Trimming cost V 3 bases and J 4 bases, with 12 bases left between them. The CDR3 length is 14 residues. Germline CDR1 and CDR2: MDHEN and SYDVKM. The CDR3 loop reads CASSFRDGSYGYTF. CDR3 bases: TGTGCCAGCAGTTTTAGGGACGGGAGCTATGGCTACACCTTC.

The genes are TRBV9 and TRBJ2-3; 7 bases are shared with TRBD2. This CDR3 comprises 15 residues. V shed 3 bases and J 5 bases; nucleotides not matched to a gene: 9. CDR1 and CDR2 from the germline V gene are SGDLS and YYNGEE. Here the CDR3 DNA reads TGTGCCAGCAGCGATCAGGGAGGGCCCATAGATACGCAGTATTTT. Translating gives CASSDQGGPIDTQYF.

The rearrangement uses TRBV6-5 and TRBJ1-4; maybe TRBD1 (6 bases). Germline loops: CDR1 MNHEY, CDR2 SVGAGI. The CDR3 has 15 amino acids. Trimming shortened V by 5 bases and J by 0 bases, and 10 bases separated the two germline ends. The CDR3 DNA reads as TGTGCCAGCAGTAACGACAGGACAACTAATGAAAAACTGTTTTTT. It codes for CASSNDRTTNEKLFF.

V gene TRBV28 combines with J gene TRBJ1-3, with D possibly being TRBD1 (5 bases). The CDR3 is 16 residues long. Per the germline V gene, CDR1 is MDHEN and CDR2 is SYDVKM. The ends were cut back, 7 bases at V and 1 base at J, with 17 bases in the middle. This chain's CDR3 is CASTTPGKGSGNTIYF. The CDR3 nucleotides read TGTGCCAGCACCACCCCAGGGAAGGGATCTGGAAACACCATATATTTT.

V is TRBV7-2 and J is TRBJ2-7, with a possible D match to TRBD1 (6 bases). The CDR3 length is 13 residues. Germline V lookup: CDR1 SGHTA, CDR2 FQGNSA. The V and J ends lost 3 bases and 3 bases respectively, with 9 bases between them. The CDR3 loop is CASSFGGLYEQYF. CDR3 DNA: TGTGCCAGCAGCTTTGGGGGCCTCTACGAGCAGTACTTC.

The V call is TRBV5-4, the J call TRBJ1-1, with 8 nucleotides matching TRBD1. CDR3 size: 16 residues. Looked up from germline, CDR1 is SGHNT and CDR2 is YYREEE (reference sequence). Germline trimming cut 5 bases from V and 1 base from J; bases unmatched to any gene: 10. This CDR3 reads CASRGGQAQPNTEAFF. As DNA, the CDR3 is TGTGCCAGCAGGGGGGGACAGGCCCAACCGAACACTGAAGCTTTCTTT.

The chain has TRBV19 and TRBJ1-2; maybe TRBD1 (5 bases). The V end lost 5 bases, the J end lost 4 bases, and 11 bases lay between the germline ends. The CDR3 covers 13 residues. Germline CDR1 reads LNHDA; CDR2 reads SQIVND (reference sequence). The CDR3 region has the DNA TGTGCCAGTAGTGCCCAGGGAGTCTATGGCTACACCTTC. As protein: CASSAQGVYGYTF.

The chain recombines TRBV5-4 with TRBJ1-4; the D gene is possibly TRBD1 (5 bases). The germline CDR1 and CDR2 sequences are SGHNT and YYREEE (reference sequence). V lost 4 bases and J 10 bases, leaving 14 bases between the germline ends. The CDR3 sequence is 13 residues long. The CDR3 loop reads CASSLWGQTKLFF. The CDR3, as DNA: TGTGCCAGCAGCCTGTGGGGCCAGACAAAACTGTTTTTT. The entire variable domain, with the rest obtained from reference TRBV5-4 and TRBJ1-4, is as follows: ETGVTQSPTHLIKTRGQQVTLRCSSQSGHNTVSWYQQALGQGPQFIFQYYREEENGRGNFPPRFSGLQFPNYSSELNVNALELDDSALYLCASSLWGQTKLFFGSGTQLSVL.

The V call is TRBV9, the J call TRBJ1-4; no clear D. Germline CDR1 reads SGDLS; CDR2 reads YYNGEE. CDR3 size: 14 residues. V was pared by 0 bases and J by 0 bases, with 3 bases between. The CDR3 sequence is CASSVDTTNEKLFF. The DNA of the CDR3 is TGTGCCAGCAGCGTAGATACAACTAATGAAAAACTGTTTTTT.

The V call is TRBV5-4, the J call TRBJ1-2; 9 nucleotides agree with TRBD1. Germline V lookup: CDR1 SGHNT, CDR2 YYREEE (reference sequence). The CDR3 is 13 amino acids. Unmatched junction bases numbered 5, after V lost 3 bases and J lost 8 bases. The DNA of the CDR3 is TGTGCCAGCAGCTCACAGGGGGCAGGGGGCTACACCTTC. It translates to CASSSQGAGGYTF.

V usage is TRBV5-5 and J usage is TRBJ1-2; no reliable D call. V lost 3 bases to trimming and J lost 6 bases, with 18 bases between them. The CDR3 sequence is 15 residues long. Germline V gene data show CDR1 as SGHKS and CDR2 as YYEKEE (reference sequence). The CDR3 nucleotides read TGTGCCAGCAGCTCAACCGGGAGCCTAATCGATGGCTACACCTTC. Amino acid sequence: CASSSTGSLIDGYTF.

This rearrangement joins TRBV12-5 to TRBJ2-3; no clear D gene. CDR1 is LGHNT, CDR2 FRNRAP, per germline. This CDR3 is built from 14 residues. Trimming removed 1 base at V and 1 base at J, with 6 bases between. CDR3 DNA: TGTGCTAGTGGTTTGGGGTCGGGCACAGATACGCAGTATTTT. Translation: CASGLGSGTDTQYF.

In its sample, this clone was seen once. The chain uses TRBV5-4 and TRBJ2-2; possibly TRBD2 for D (6 bases). V gave up 3 bases and J gave up 3 bases, with 12 bases separating them. The CDR3 spans 15 residues. Per the germline V gene, CDR1 is SGHNT and CDR2 is YYREEE (reference sequence). In nucleotides, the CDR3 is TGTGCCAGCAGCTCCCGACTAGGGGACACCGGGGAGCTGTTTTTT. It yields the protein CASSSRLGDTGELFF.

This chain uses TRBV6-1 with TRBJ1-2; D is uncertain. Germline lookup yields CDR1 MNHNS and CDR2 SASEGT. Trimming removed 3 bases at V and 4 bases at J, with 9 bases between. The CDR3 contains 13 residues. The CDR3 reads CASSEPNFYGYTF. The CDR3 DNA reads as TGTGCCAGCAGTGAGCCAAATTTCTATGGCTACACCTTC.

The CDR3 sequence: CASSPTGGHGYTF. CDR3 coding DNA: TGTGCCAGCAGTCCTACAGGGGGCCATGGCTACACCTTC. The chain combines TRBV2 with TRBJ1-2, with 9 bases fitting TRBD1. Germline CDR1 reads SNHLY; CDR2 reads FYNNEI. Trimming cost V 5 bases and J 6 bases; bases outside gene matches: 4. The CDR3 consists of 13 residues.

CDR3 region: CASSSTSGGFRELFF. The CDR3 coding sequence is TGTGCCAGCAGCTCGACTAGCGGGGGGTTCAGGGAGCTGTTTTTT. This chain joins TRBV5-4 and TRBJ2-2, with 13 bases matching TRBD2. Germline V gives CDR1 SGHNT, CDR2 YYREEE (reference sequence). The CDR3 runs 15 residues. Unmatched junction bases numbered 5, after V lost 3 bases and J lost 9 bases.

The CDR3 DNA reads TGTGCCAGCAGCGCCCAACAGGGGTTCTATGAGCAGTTCTTC. Residues: CASSAQQGFYEQFF. J is TRBJ2-1 and V is TRBV7-2; the match to TRBD1 covers 7 bases. Germline values: CDR1 SGHTA, CDR2 FQGNSA. The trim removed 5 bases at V and 8 bases at J, leaving 9 bases unmatched. CDR3 length equals 14 residues.